Listed here are 27 T cell receptor beta chains from one sample, sequenced in a study of graft-versus-host responses after intestinal transplantation. Assay: immunoSEQ multiplex PCR; the TCRdb copy retains only in-frame clones and omits some. The sample records about 6,800 clones, roughly 24% being singletons. The starting material was alloreactive CD4+ T cells from a mixed lymphocyte reaction culture, obtained before intestinal transplant. Subset indicated: CFSE-low proliferating T cells sorted from roughly six-day pre-transplant mixed lymphocyte reaction (GvH or HvG direction). The receptors derive from a human patient who received an intestinal transplant.

The genes are TRBV7-9 and TRBJ1-2, with unresolved D. Germline V gives CDR1 SEHNR, CDR2 FQNEAQ (reference sequence). Trimming left V 1 base short and J 4 bases short, with 7 bases between. The CDR3 extends over 13 amino acids. For the CDR3, the DNA is TGTGCCAGCAGCTTAGGACGTCCCTATGGCTACACCTTC. It yields the protein CASSLGRPYGYTF. The variable domain in full, completed from reference TRBV7-9 and TRBJ1-2, reads DTGVSQNPRHKITKRGQNVTFRCDPISEHNRLYWYRQTLGQGPEFLTYFQNEAQLEKSRLLSDRFSAERPKGSFSTLEIQRTEQGDSAMYLCASSLGRPYGYTFGSGTRLTVV.

The J gene is TRBJ2-2, the V gene TRBV6-1; 8 bases are a match to TRBD1. CDR3 length equals 15 residues. V lost 7 bases and J lost 6; bases outside the gene matches: 10. The V gene's germline CDR1 is MNHNS and CDR2 SASEGT. The CDR3 sequence: CASNGDRKVAGELFF. CDR3 coding DNA: TGTGCCAGCAACGGGGACAGGAAGGTCGCCGGGGAGCTGTTTTTT.

A note on this clone: The final CDR3 position lacks the conserved phenylalanine or tryptophan, pointing to a likely read error. The DNA is left out, because the CDR3 cannot be placed on it with certainty; the CDR3 is given as TCRdb lists it. The rearrangement uses TRBV30 and TRBJ1-1. The CDR3 length equals 10 residues, ends included. Germline CDR1 GTSNPN, CDR2 SVGIG (reference sequence). CDR3: CARPYREGFL.

The J gene is TRBJ1-5, the V gene TRBV11-2; possibly TRBD1 for D (5 bases). The CDR3 covers 14 residues. Trimming cost V 2 bases and J 5 bases, with 10 bases left between them. Germline V CDR1 and CDR2: SGHAT, FQNNGV. For the CDR3, the DNA is TGTGCCAGCAGCTTAAAAGGGGCGCATCAGCCCCAGCATTTT. Translated, it gives CASSLKGAHQPQHF.

V and J are TRBV4-1 and TRBJ2-1; no clear D gene. V gave up 0 bases and J gave up 0 bases, with 12 bases separating them. CDR3 size: 17 residues. CDR1 MGHRA and CDR2 YSYEKL come from the germline V gene. CDR3 sequence reads: CASSQDRRSDSYNEQFF. The DNA for the CDR3 is TGCGCCAGCAGCCAAGATCGGCGGAGCGACTCCTACAATGAGCAGTTCTTC.

This clone was counted a few times. The chain employs TRBV25-1 and TRBJ2-5; D perhaps matches TRBD2 (6 bases). The CDR3 consists of 16 residues. V was shortened by 5 bases and J by 0 bases, with 16 bases between the two germline ends. CDR1 and CDR2 from the germline V gene are MGHDK and SYGVNS. The CDR3 reads CASSQPGTGYQETQYF. CDR3 coding DNA: TGTGCCAGCAGTCAACCCGGGACTGGATACCAAGAGACCCAGTACTTC.

This clone was found a few times. The chain joins TRBV5-4 to TRBJ1-6; TRBD1 is a possible D gene (5 bases). V was shortened by 5 bases and J by 7 bases, with 13 bases between the two germline ends. This CDR3 is 14 amino acids long. CDR1 SGHNT and CDR2 YYREEE come from the germline V gene (reference sequence). CDR3 DNA: TGTGCCAGCAGACGGGACGGGACGAATTCACCCCTCCACTTT. Its translation: CASRRDGTNSPLHF.

This clone was seen a handful of times. The rearrangement uses TRBV19 and TRBJ2-7; TRBD2 might be the D (5 bases). This CDR3 spans 15 amino acids. The V end lost 4 bases, the J end lost 2 bases, and 15 bases lay between the germline ends. Per the germline V gene, CDR1 is LNHDA and CDR2 is SQIVND (reference sequence). The DNA of the CDR3 is TGTGCCAGTAGTAATCTCCCCCGCGGGCCCTACGAGCAGTACTTC. Translation gives CASSNLPRGPYEQYF.

In its sample, this clone is medium-sized. This chain joins TRBV28 and TRBJ2-7; D is possibly TRBD1 (5 bases). Germline CDR1 and CDR2: MDHEN and SYDVKM. The V and J ends lost 5 bases and 7 bases respectively, with 21 bases between them. This CDR3 has 15 residues. The CDR3 here is CASSTQAATWGEQYF. In DNA form, the CDR3 reads TGTGCCAGCAGTACACAGGCCGCAACCTGGGGAGAGCAGTACTTC.

CDR3 sequence: CASRFSGSPDTQYF. For the CDR3, the DNA is TGTGCCAGCAGATTTAGCGGGAGCCCAGATACGCAGTATTTT. The V call is TRBV28, the J call TRBJ2-3, with 9 bases aligning to TRBD2. The trim removed 6 bases at V and 4 bases at J, leaving 5 bases unmatched. The germline V gene has CDR1 MDHEN and CDR2 SYDVKM. The CDR3 spans 14 residues.

In its sample, this clone is medium-sized (0.01 to 0.1%). The chain's CDR3 is CASSQGALDEQYF. DNA for the CDR3: TGTGCCAGCAGCCAGGGGGCGCTGGACGAGCAGTACTTC. This sequence joins TRBV5-6 and TRBJ2-7, with 8 bases matching TRBD1. CDR3 size: 13 residues. V was pared by 4 bases and J by 5 bases, with 5 bases of the junction left unmatched. Germline assignment: CDR1 SGHDT and CDR2 YYEEEE.

This clone was seen only a few times. The rearrangement uses TRBV6-5 and TRBJ2-3; TRBD1 matches 11 bases. V lost 8 bases and J lost 4; bases outside the gene matches: 8. The CDR3 spans 15 residues. The germline V gene has CDR1 MNHEY and CDR2 SVGAGI. In DNA, the CDR3 is TGTGCCAGCCGGCGGACAGGGGGCTGGGCAGATACGCAGTATTTT. Its translation is CASRRTGGWADTQYF.

This clone was seen only a few times. The rearrangement uses TRBV6-1 and TRBJ2-7, with D possibly matching TRBD2 (6 bases). The CDR3 extends over 14 amino acids. V lost 5 bases, J lost 5 bases, and 16 bases lay in between. Per germline, CDR1 MNHNS and CDR2 SASEGT. CDR3 nucleotides: TGTGCCAGCAGTAAAGGACTATGGTTGGACGAGCAGTACTTC. Amino acids: CASSKGLWLDEQYF.

This clone was seen only a few times. The V gene is TRBV5-6, the J gene TRBJ1-6; 10 positions agree with TRBD1. The J segment lost 9 bases and the V segment lost 2 bases, leaving 2 bases of the junction unmatched. CDR1 is SGHDT and CDR2 is YYEEEE in the germline V gene. CDR3 length: 14 amino acids. DNA of the CDR3: TGTGCCAGCAGCTTCCGGGACAGGGGTTCACCCCTCCACTTT. Its translation: CASSFRDRGSPLHF. Full variable domain (missing parts from reference TRBV5-6 and TRBJ1-6): DAGVTQSPTHLIKTRGQQVTLRCSPKSGHDTVSWYQQALGQGPQFIFQYYEEEERQRGNFPDRFSGHQFPNYSSELNVNALLLGDSALYLCASSFRDRGSPLHFGNGTRLTVT.

The chain joins TRBV19 to TRBJ2-5; TRBD2 might be the D (5 bases). Germline V gene lookup returns CDR1 LNHDA and CDR2 SQIVND (reference sequence). V shed 1 base and J shed 5 bases, with 5 bases lying between them. CDR3 length: 12 residues. CDR3 DNA sequence: TGTGCCAGTAGTATAGGGGAGGAGACCCAGTACTTC. Amino acid sequence: CASSIGEETQYF.

This clone rates as medium-sized. The sample carries other DNA sequences with the same CDR3. The chain combines TRBV29-1 with TRBJ1-3; 7 nucleotides match TRBD1. Losses at the gene ends were 7 bases for V and 4 bases for J; bases not matched to a gene: 7. This CDR3 has 13 residues. The germline CDR1 and CDR2 sequences are SQVTM and ANQGSEA. The CDR3 here is CSAARQGGNTIYF. Here the CDR3 DNA reads TGCAGCGCCGCCCGACAGGGAGGAAACACCATATATTTT. Based on the CDR3 plus reference TRBV29-1 and TRBJ1-3, the full variable domain is SAVISQKPSRDICQRGTSLTIQCQVDSQVTMMFWYRQQPGQSLTLIATANQGSEATYESGFVIDKFPISRPNLTFSTLTVSNMSPEDSSIYLCSAARQGGNTIYFGEGSWLTVV.

This clone was seen a handful of times. The V call is TRBV9, the J call TRBJ1-2, with D uncertain. CDR3 length: 13 residues. The V end lost 5 bases, the J end lost 0 bases, and 8 bases lay between the germline ends. Germline loops: CDR1 SGDLS, CDR2 YYNGEE. In nucleotides, the CDR3 is TGTGCCAGCAGTGCAAATACTAACTATGGCTACACCTTC. This encodes CASSANTNYGYTF. The whole variable domain, remainder taken from reference TRBV9 and TRBJ1-2, is DSGVTQTPKHLITATGQRVTLRCSPRSGDLSVYWYQQSLDQGLQFLIQYYNGEERAKGNILERFSAQQFPDLHSELNLSSLELGDSALYFCASSANTNYGYTFGSGTRLTVV.

Details on this clone: This may stem from a read error, because a much larger clone lies one nucleotide away. This same CDR3 is encoded by further DNA sequences in the sample. The DNA for the CDR3 is TGCGCCAGCTCACCGGGGAGGGGAGTTTACGGCTACACCTTC. Translation gives CASSPGRGVYGYTF. The rearrangement links TRBV18 to TRBJ1-2, with a possible D match to TRBD1 (5 bases). CDR1 is KGHSH and CDR2 is LQKENI in the germline V gene. The CDR3 spans 14 residues.

The chain combines TRBV11-3 with TRBJ2-7, with D perhaps TRBD1 (6 bases). The CDR3 is 14 amino acids. Germline-derived CDR1 and CDR2 are SGHNT and YENEEA. Between the trimmed V and J ends, which lost 0 bases and 2 bases, there was a span of 8 bases. The chain's CDR3 is CASSLDQGTYEQYF. Written as DNA, the CDR3 is TGTGCCAGCAGCTTAGATCAGGGGACCTACGAGCAGTACTTC.

This sequence joins TRBV2 and TRBJ2-1, with TRBD2 identical over 10 bases. The CDR3 is made up of 14 amino acids. Germline loops: CDR1 SNHLY, CDR2 FYNNEI. J lost 4 bases, V lost 6 bases, and 3 bases had no gene match. CDR3: CASRGLAAYNEQFF. DNA for the CDR3: TGTGCCAGCAGAGGACTAGCGGCTTACAATGAGCAGTTCTTC.

V and J are TRBV6-6 and TRBJ2-7; no clear D gene. Trimming cost V 6 bases and J 7 bases, with 10 bases left between them. Germline lookup yields CDR1 MNHNY and CDR2 SVGAGI (reference sequence). CDR3 length equals 11 residues. CDR3 DNA: TGTGCCAGCAGCCCCGATTGGGAGCAGTACTTC. Translated, it gives CASSPDWEQYF.

CDR3: CASSRLPGELFF. The DNA for the CDR3 is TGTGCCAGTAGTCGACTCCCCGGGGAGCTGTTTTTT. This rearrangement joins TRBV19 to TRBJ2-2; D is ambiguous. V dropped 5 bases and J dropped 6 bases, with 7 bases sitting between them. The CDR3 extends over 12 amino acids. Germline CDR1 is LNHDA and CDR2 is SQIVND (reference sequence).

In its sample, this clone was seen a few times. The genes are TRBV7-6 and TRBJ2-5; D is unclear. The CDR3 is made up of 15 amino acids. Germline assignment: CDR1 SGHVS and CDR2 FNYEAQ. Trimming shortened V by 0 bases and J by 5 bases, and 13 bases separated the two germline ends. The CDR3, as DNA: TGTGCCAGCAGCTTAGCTGTCCGGGTAGGGGAGACCCAGTACTTC. Residues: CASSLAVRVGETQYF.

Written as DNA, the CDR3 is TGTGCCAGCAGCCCGAAGGGACTAGCTAACCACGAGCAGTACTTC. It translates to CASSPKGLANHEQYF. The chain recombines TRBV7-9 with TRBJ2-7; 9 bases align to TRBD2. Trimming cost V 5 bases and J 5 bases; bases outside gene matches: 10. The CDR3 contains 15 residues. CDR1 SEHNR and CDR2 FQNEAQ come from the germline V gene (reference sequence).

The chain uses TRBV10-3 and TRBJ1-2, with D unclear. The CDR3 totals 12 residues. Trimming took off 4 bases at V and 5 bases at J, with 8 bases between the two ends. The germline gives CDR1 ENHRY, CDR2 SYGVKD. CDR3: CAISVAAYGYTF. The CDR3 DNA follows: TGTGCCATCAGTGTGGCAGCGTATGGCTACACCTTC.

This rearrangement joins TRBV6-4 to TRBJ2-3; TRBD2 agrees at 14 bases. Trimming at V came to 6 bases and at J to 6 bases, leaving 8 bases not matched to a gene. The germline CDR1 and CDR2 sequences are MRHNA and SNTAGT. The CDR3 extends over 16 amino acids. CDR3: CASSPKGLAGADTQYF. The CDR3 DNA reads TGTGCCAGCAGCCCCAAGGGACTAGCGGGAGCGGATACGCAGTATTTT.

The chain is built from TRBV6-1 and TRBJ2-5; no clear D. Germline V gene sequence: CDR1 MNHNS, CDR2 SASEGT. This CDR3 spans 14 amino acids. The V and J ends lost 1 base and 4 bases respectively, with 10 bases between them. The CDR3 nucleotides read TGTGCCAGCAGTGAAGGTGGTGGGTTAGAGACCCAGTACTTC. This gives the protein CASSEGGGLETQYF.